The 25 T cell receptor beta chains reported below all come from one sample, sequenced in a study of low-dose radiotherapy and immunotherapy resistance in tumors. Gene-specific TRAV and TRBV primers were used for first-strand cDNA, covering alpha and beta chains. The authors amplified TCRs for 15 to 25 PCR cycles with a constant-region primer and a V-primer adapter. Each CDR3 protein gets one entry after TCRdb re-called the reads with MiXCR. The data show thousands of distinct CDR3 sequences, 53% seen once. The receptor source for this set is a human donor with advanced metastatic prostate, ovarian, gallbladder or colorectal cancer (not recorded which). This table probably holds off-target reads from a library built for another chain.

In DNA form, the CDR3 reads TGTGCCAGCAGTGAACGGCCCGTGGGATTTGGTCAGCCCCAGCATTTT. This gives the protein CASSERPVGFGQPQHF. This rearrangement joins TRBV2 to TRBJ1-5; D unclear. The CDR3 totals 16 residues. Germline-derived CDR1 and CDR2 are SNHLY and FYNNEI. Trimming took off 2 bases at V and 6 bases at J, with 17 bases between the two ends.

This clonotype was picked up a small number of times. The V gene is TRBV29-1, the J gene TRBJ2-7; 12 bases fit TRBD2. Germline V lookup: CDR1 SQVTM, CDR2 ANQGSEA. The CDR3 covers 16 residues. The V gene end was trimmed by 4 bases and the J gene end by 3 bases; junction bases not matched to a gene: 10. The CDR3 DNA is TGCAGCGTTGTGTGGCTAGCGGGAGGGCCGGACTACGAGCAGTACTTC. Translation gives CSVVWLAGGPDYEQYF.

V usage is TRBV5-1 and J usage is TRBJ2-7; TRBD1 agrees at 7 bases. CDR1 is SGHRS and CDR2 is YFSETQ in the germline V gene. J lost 2 bases, V lost 5 bases, and 7 bases had no gene match. This CDR3 is built from 14 residues. For the CDR3, the DNA is TGCGCCAGCAGATCTACCGGGACAGCCTACGAGCAGTACTTC. This translates into CASRSTGTAYEQYF.

The J gene is TRBJ1-2, the V gene TRBV2; D unclear. V was pared by 1 base and J by 7 bases, with 10 bases between. Germline CDR1 reads SNHLY; CDR2 reads FYNNEI. The CDR3 extends over 13 amino acids. The CDR3 coding sequence is TGTGCCAGCAGTGAAGAGTTGGGTGGTGGCTACACCTTC. Its protein is CASSEELGGGYTF.

This clonotype was counted only a few times. The V call is TRBV10-2, the J call TRBJ2-1, with no clear D. CDR3 length equals 13 residues. Trimming removed 5 bases at V and 2 bases at J, with 7 bases between. Germline V gene data show CDR1 as WSHSY and CDR2 as SAAADI. Here the CDR3 reads CASSSATYNEQFF. As DNA, the CDR3 is TGCGCCAGCAGTAGCGCCACCTACAATGAGCAGTTCTTC.

V usage is TRBV6-5 and J usage is TRBJ1-1; no reliable D call. CDR1 and CDR2 from the germline V gene are MNHEY and SVGAGI. The length of the CDR3 is 14 residues. The V end lost 6 bases, the J end lost 1 base, and 12 bases lay between the germline ends. This CDR3 reads CASSPLGANTEAFF. CDR3 in DNA: TGTGCCAGCAGCCCCTTGGGAGCGAACACTGAAGCTTTCTTT.

In DNA form, the CDR3 reads TGTGCCAGCAACCGCCTCGTGGGCACTGAAGCTTTCTTT. Translation: CASNRLVGTEAFF. The rearrangement uses TRBV12-3 or TRBV12-4 and TRBJ1-1; D ambiguous. This CDR3 is 13 amino acids long. Trimming pared 7 bases from V and 4 bases from J, leaving 13 bases between.

The rearrangement joins TRBV12-3 or TRBV12-4 to TRBJ2-1; no clear D gene. This CDR3 region has 12 residues. V lost 7 bases and J 5 bases, leaving 9 bases between the germline ends. CDR3 coding DNA: TGTGCCAGCACCCCCAACCACAATGAGCAGTTCTTC. Protein product: CASTPNHNEQFF.

This clonotype showed up just a few times. This chain joins TRBV20-1 and TRBJ2-3; 9 bases are a match to TRBD1. The CDR3 contains 15 residues. The germline V gene encodes CDR1 DFQATT and CDR2 SNEGSKA (reference sequence). V lost 1 base, J lost 0 bases, and 2 bases stayed unmatched. Written as DNA, the CDR3 is TGCAGTGCTAGAGGAGGACAGGGGAGCACAGATACGCAGTATTTT. Translation: CSARGGQGSTDTQYF.

V usage is TRBV29-1 and J usage is TRBJ2-5; D not resolved. The germline V gene encodes CDR1 SQVTM and CDR2 ANQGSEA. The CDR3 length is 12 residues. V was shortened by 1 base and J by 8 bases, with 11 bases between the two germline ends. The CDR3 loop is CSVEGLANTQYF. Here the CDR3 DNA reads TGCAGCGTTGAAGGATTGGCTAACACCCAGTACTTC.

V gene TRBV10-2 combines with J gene TRBJ2-1; D is unresolved. The germline V gene encodes CDR1 WSHSY and CDR2 SAAADI. The CDR3 is made up of 11 amino acids. Trimming took 5 bases from V and 9 from J, leaving 8 bases between them. CDR3 loop: CASSFDIEQFF. The CDR3 region has the DNA TGCGCCAGCAGTTTCGATATTGAGCAGTTCTTC.

V is TRBV3-1 and J is TRBJ2-1; unclear D gene. V was trimmed by 6 bases and J by 8 bases, leaving 8 bases between them. Germline lookup yields CDR1 LGHDT and CDR2 YNNKEL (reference sequence). The CDR3 runs 11 residues. CDR3 nucleotide sequence: TGTGCCAGCAGGTATAGAGATGAGCAGTTCTTC. It is translated as CASRYRDEQFF.

This sequence joins TRBV5-6 and TRBJ2-3; 8 nucleotides align to TRBD1. The CDR3 extends over 14 amino acids. The V segment lost 1 base and the J segment 7 bases; nucleotides outside the gene matches: 5. CDR1 and CDR2 from the germline V gene are SGHDT and YYEEEE. The CDR3: CASSLSDRGNTQYF. CDR3 coding DNA: TGTGCCAGCAGCTTGAGCGACAGGGGAAATACGCAGTATTTT.

The chain couples TRBV24-1 to TRBJ2-1; 13 bases are shared with TRBD2. Germline CDR1 KGHDR, CDR2 SFDVKD. V lost 3 bases, J lost 7 bases, and 8 bases stayed unmatched. The CDR3 covers 17 residues. In DNA form, the CDR3 reads TGTGCCACCAGTGATATAACCGGGACTAGCGGGATGAATGAGCAGTTCTTC. Protein product: CATSDITGTSGMNEQFF.

V usage is TRBV13 and J usage is TRBJ2-7; 7 bases map to TRBD2. There are 14 residues in the CDR3. Trimming cost V 2 bases and J 4 bases; bases outside gene matches: 5. Germline V gene data show CDR1 as PRHDT and CDR2 as FYEKMQ (reference sequence). CDR3 nucleotide sequence: TGTGCCAGCAGCTTACGCGGGAGTAGGTACGAGCAGTACTTC. Translated: CASSLRGSRYEQYF.

The V gene is TRBV10-2, the J gene TRBJ2-3; D remains ambiguous. The V gene lost 10 bases and the J gene lost 4 bases, with 18 bases spanning the gap. The CDR3 has 14 residues. Germline assignment: CDR1 WSHSY and CDR2 SAAADI. The CDR3 nucleotides read TGCGCCACTACCGAGCGCAATCGACCAGATACGCAGTATTTT. It yields the protein CATTERNRPDTQYF.

The gene calls are TRBV20-1 and TRBJ2-5; D may be TRBD1 (5 bases). Germline V gene lookup returns CDR1 DFQATT and CDR2 SNEGSKA (reference sequence). V lost 6 bases, J lost 5 bases, and 13 bases lay in between. This CDR3 is 12 amino acids long. This CDR3 reads CSAPGRVETQYF. The CDR3 bases are TGCAGTGCCCCAGGCAGGGTGGAGACCCAGTACTTC.

This clonotype was seen more than once but under ten times. The genes are TRBV5-4 and TRBJ2-5; no clear D. The CDR3 runs 15 residues. The V end was cut by 0 bases, the J end by 0 bases, with 9 bases between. Germline V CDR1 and CDR2: SGHNT, YYREEE (reference sequence). As DNA, the CDR3 is TGTGCCAGCAGCTTGGGGGGTCTGTACCAAGAGACCCAGTACTTC. Translation gives CASSLGGLYQETQYF.

This chain connects TRBV5-4 to TRBJ2-2; D call uncertain. The CDR3 covers 14 residues. Per the germline V gene, CDR1 is SGHNT and CDR2 is YYREEE (reference sequence). Trimming took off 0 bases at V and 0 bases at J, with 3 bases between the two ends. This CDR3 reads CASSLAANTGELFF. CDR3 coding DNA: TGTGCCAGCAGCTTGGCAGCGAACACCGGGGAGCTGTTTTTT.

The chain employs TRBV5-1 and TRBJ2-1; D might be TRBD1 (5 bases). The CDR3 is 15 residues long. V lost 5 bases, J lost 5 bases, and 17 bases lay in between. Germline CDR1 is SGHRS and CDR2 is YFSETQ. This chain's CDR3 is CASRIGQGGNNEQFF. The CDR3 nucleotides read TGCGCCAGCAGAATCGGGCAGGGTGGTAACAATGAGCAGTTCTTC. Combining the CDR3 with reference TRBV5-1 and TRBJ2-1 gives the whole variable domain KAGVTQTPRYLIKTRGQQVTLSCSPISGHRSVSWYQQTPGQGLQFLFEYFSETQRNKGNFPGRFSGRQFSNSRSEMNVSTLELGDSALYLCASRIGQGGNNEQFFGPGTRLTVL.

The chain is built from TRBV6-5 and TRBJ2-3; either TRBD1 or TRBD2 may supply D (6 bases each). This CDR3 contains 15 residues. Germline CDR1 MNHEY, CDR2 SVGAGI. Trimming took off 6 bases at V and 0 bases at J, with 13 bases between the two ends. In nucleotides, the CDR3 is TGTGCCAGCAGGGTAAAGGGGGGTAGCACAGATACGCAGTATTTT. It is translated as CASRVKGGSTDTQYF.

The chain recombines TRBV28 with TRBJ1-5; no firm D call. Trimming shortened V by 3 bases and J by 4 bases, and 4 bases separated the two germline ends. The germline gives CDR1 MDHEN, CDR2 SYDVKM. The CDR3 runs to 12 residues. CDR3 residues: CASSLGNQPQHF. As DNA, the CDR3 is TGTGCCAGCAGTTTGGGGAATCAGCCCCAGCATTTT.

The gene calls are TRBV30 and TRBJ2-2; D is perhaps TRBD1 or TRBD2 (5 bases each). Germline assignment: CDR1 GTSNPN and CDR2 SVGIG (reference sequence). Trimming shortened V by 2 bases and J by 5 bases, and 12 bases separated the two germline ends. The CDR3 length is 14 residues. The CDR3 reads CAWSRGTPTGELFF. CDR3 DNA: TGTGCCTGGAGTAGAGGGACCCCGACCGGGGAGCTGTTTTTT.

The V gene is TRBV12-5, the J gene TRBJ1-4; D is unclear. Trimming shortened V by 8 bases and J by 8 bases, and 12 bases separated the two germline ends. Germline values: CDR1 LGHNT, CDR2 FRNRAP. The CDR3 is 12 amino acids. CDR3: CASTSGEEKLFF. CDR3 sequence (DNA): TGTGCTAGTACGAGCGGGGAGGAAAAACTGTTTTTT.

The CDR3 coding sequence is TGTGCCATCAGTCCCAGGACTAGCGGAAACAATGAGCAGTTCTTC. Translating it yields CAISPRTSGNNEQFF. J is TRBJ2-1 and V is TRBV10-3; 10 bases match TRBD2. Germline V gives CDR1 ENHRY, CDR2 SYGVKD. The CDR3 totals 15 residues. J was trimmed by 5 bases and V by 5 bases; bases with no gene match: 6.